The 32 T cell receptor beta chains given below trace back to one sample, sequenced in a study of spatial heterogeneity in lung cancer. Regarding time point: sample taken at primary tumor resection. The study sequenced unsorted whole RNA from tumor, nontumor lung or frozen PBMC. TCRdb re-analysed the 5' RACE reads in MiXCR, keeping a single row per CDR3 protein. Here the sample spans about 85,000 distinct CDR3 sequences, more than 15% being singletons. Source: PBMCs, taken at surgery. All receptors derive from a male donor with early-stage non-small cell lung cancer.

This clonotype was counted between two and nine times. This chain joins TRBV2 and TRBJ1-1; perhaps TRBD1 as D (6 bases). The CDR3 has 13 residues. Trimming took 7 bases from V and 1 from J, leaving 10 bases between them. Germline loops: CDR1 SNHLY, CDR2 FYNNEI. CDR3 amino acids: CASNRVSNTEAFF. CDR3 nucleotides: TGTGCCAGCAACAGGGTCTCGAACACTGAAGCTTTCTTT.

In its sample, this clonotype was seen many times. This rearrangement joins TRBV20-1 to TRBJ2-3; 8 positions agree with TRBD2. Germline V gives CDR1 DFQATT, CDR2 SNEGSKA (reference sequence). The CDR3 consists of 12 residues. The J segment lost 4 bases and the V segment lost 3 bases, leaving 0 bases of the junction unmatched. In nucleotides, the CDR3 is TGCAGTGCTAGCGGGGGGGCAGATACGCAGTATTTT. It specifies CSASGGADTQYF.

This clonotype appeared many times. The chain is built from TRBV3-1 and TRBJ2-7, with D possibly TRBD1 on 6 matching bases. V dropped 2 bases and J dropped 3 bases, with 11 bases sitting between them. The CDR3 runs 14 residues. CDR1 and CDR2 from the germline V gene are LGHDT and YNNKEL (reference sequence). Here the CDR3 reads CASSQRQDGYEQYF. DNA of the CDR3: TGTGCCAGCAGCCAAAGACAGGACGGCTACGAGCAGTACTTC.

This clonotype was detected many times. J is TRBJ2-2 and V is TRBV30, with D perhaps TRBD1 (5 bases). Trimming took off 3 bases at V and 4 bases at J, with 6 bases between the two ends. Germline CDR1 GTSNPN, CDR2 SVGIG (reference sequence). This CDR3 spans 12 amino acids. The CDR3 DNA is TGTGCCTGGAGCAGGGTCACCGGGGAGCTGTTTTTT. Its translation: CAWSRVTGELFF.

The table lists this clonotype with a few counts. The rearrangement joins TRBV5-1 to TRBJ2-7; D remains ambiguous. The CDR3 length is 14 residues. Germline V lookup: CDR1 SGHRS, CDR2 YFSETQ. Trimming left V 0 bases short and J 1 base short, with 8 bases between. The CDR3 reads CASSLGQVSYEQYF. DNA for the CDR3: TGCGCCAGCAGCTTGGGGCAGGTATCCTACGAGCAGTACTTC.

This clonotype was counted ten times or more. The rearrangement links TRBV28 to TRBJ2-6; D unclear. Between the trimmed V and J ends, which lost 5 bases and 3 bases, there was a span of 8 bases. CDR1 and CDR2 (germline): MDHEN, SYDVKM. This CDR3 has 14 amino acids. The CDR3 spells CASSPPVGANVLTF. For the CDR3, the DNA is TGTGCCAGCAGTCCCCCTGTTGGGGCCAACGTCCTGACTTTC.

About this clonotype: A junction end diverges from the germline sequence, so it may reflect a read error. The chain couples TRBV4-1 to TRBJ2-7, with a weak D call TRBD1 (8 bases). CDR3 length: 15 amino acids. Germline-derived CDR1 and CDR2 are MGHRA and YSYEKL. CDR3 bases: TGCGCCAGCAGTCAAGGACAGGGAGGGACCTACGAGCAGTACTTC. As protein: CASSQGQGGTYEQYF.

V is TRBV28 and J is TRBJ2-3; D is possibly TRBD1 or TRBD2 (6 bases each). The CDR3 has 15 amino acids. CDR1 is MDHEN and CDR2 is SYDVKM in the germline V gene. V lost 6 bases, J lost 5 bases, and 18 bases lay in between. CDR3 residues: CASSLWGAGIDTQYF. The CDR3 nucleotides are TGTGCCAGCAGCCTCTGGGGGGCGGGAATAGATACGCAGTATTTT.

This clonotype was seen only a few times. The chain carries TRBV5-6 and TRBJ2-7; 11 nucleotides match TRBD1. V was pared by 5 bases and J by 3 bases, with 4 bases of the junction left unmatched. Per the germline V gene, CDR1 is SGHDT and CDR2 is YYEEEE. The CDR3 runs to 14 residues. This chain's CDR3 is CASRGQGANYEQYF. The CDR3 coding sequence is TGTGCCAGCAGAGGACAGGGGGCCAACTACGAGCAGTACTTC.

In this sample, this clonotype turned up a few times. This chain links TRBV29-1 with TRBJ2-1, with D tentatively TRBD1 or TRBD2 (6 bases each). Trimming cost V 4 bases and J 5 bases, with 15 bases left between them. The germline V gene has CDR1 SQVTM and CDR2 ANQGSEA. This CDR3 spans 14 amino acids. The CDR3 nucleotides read TGCAGCGTTGCCGGGGGCAGGGGAAACAATGAGCAGTTCTTC. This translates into CSVAGGRGNNEQFF.

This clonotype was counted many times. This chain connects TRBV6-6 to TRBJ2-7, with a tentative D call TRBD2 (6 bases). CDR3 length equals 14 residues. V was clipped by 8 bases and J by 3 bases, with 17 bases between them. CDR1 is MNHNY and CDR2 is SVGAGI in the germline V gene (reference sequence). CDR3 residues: CASLEGTDNYEQYF. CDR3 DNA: TGTGCCAGCTTGGAGGGGACGGACAACTACGAGCAGTACTTC.

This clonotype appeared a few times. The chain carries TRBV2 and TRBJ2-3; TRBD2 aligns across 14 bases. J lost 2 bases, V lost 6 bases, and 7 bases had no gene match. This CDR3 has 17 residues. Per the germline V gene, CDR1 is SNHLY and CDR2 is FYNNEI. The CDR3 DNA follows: TGTGCCAGCAGGACTAGCGGGAGGGCGGGCTACACAGATACGCAGTATTTT. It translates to CASRTSGRAGYTDTQYF.

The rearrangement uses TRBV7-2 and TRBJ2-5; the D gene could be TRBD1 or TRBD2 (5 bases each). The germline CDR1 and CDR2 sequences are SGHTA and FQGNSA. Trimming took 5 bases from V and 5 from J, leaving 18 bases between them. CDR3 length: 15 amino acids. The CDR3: CASSPSGQVTETQYF. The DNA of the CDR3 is TGTGCCAGCAGCCCCTCGGGGCAAGTTACGGAGACCCAGTACTTC.

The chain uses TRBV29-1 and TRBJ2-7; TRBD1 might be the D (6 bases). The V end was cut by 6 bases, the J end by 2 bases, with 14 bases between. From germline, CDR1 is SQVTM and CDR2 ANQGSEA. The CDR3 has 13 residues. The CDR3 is CSVSGQFAYEQYF. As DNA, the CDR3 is TGCAGCGTGAGTGGACAGTTCGCCTACGAGCAGTACTTC.

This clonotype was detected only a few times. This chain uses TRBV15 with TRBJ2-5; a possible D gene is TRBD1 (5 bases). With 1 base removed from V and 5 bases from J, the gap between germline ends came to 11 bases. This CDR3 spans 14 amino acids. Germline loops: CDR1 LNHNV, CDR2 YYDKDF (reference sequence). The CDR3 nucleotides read TGTGCCACCAGCAGAGGCGCAGGGTACGAGACCCAGTACTTC. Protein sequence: CATSRGAGYETQYF.

CDR3 loop: CAWSTGLGNTEAFF. The CDR3 nucleotides read TGTGCCTGGAGTACCGGACTGGGGAACACTGAAGCTTTCTTT. The chain couples TRBV30 to TRBJ1-1; no reliable D call. The CDR3 consists of 14 residues. Trimming left V 2 bases short and J 1 base short, with 11 bases between. CDR1 is GTSNPN, CDR2 SVGIG, per germline (reference sequence).

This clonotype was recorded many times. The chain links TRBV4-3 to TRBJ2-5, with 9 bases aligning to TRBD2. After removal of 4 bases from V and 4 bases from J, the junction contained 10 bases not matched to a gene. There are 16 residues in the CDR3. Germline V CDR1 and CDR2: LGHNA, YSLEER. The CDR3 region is CASSPTTSGTGETQYF. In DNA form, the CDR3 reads TGCGCCAGCAGCCCTACGACTAGCGGCACGGGAGAGACCCAGTACTTC.

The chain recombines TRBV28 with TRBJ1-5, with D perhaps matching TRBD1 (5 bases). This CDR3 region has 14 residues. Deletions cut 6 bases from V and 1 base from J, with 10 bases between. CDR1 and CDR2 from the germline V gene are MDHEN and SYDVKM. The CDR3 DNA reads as TGTGCCAGCAGAAAGGACATCAGCAATCAGCCCCAGCATTTT. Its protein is CASRKDISNQPQHF.

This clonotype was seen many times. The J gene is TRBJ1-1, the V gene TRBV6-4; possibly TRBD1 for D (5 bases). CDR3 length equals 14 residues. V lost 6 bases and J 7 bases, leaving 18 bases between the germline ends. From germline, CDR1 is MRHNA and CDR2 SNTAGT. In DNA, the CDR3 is TGTGCCAGCAGGAGCTGGGACGGCGGAGTTGAAGCTTTCTTT. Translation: CASRSWDGGVEAFF.

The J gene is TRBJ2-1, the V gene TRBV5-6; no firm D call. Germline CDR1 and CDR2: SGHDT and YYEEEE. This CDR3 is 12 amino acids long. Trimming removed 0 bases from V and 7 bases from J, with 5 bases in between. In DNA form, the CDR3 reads TGTGCCAGCAGCTTGGAAGGGAATGAGCAGTTCTTC. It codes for CASSLEGNEQFF.

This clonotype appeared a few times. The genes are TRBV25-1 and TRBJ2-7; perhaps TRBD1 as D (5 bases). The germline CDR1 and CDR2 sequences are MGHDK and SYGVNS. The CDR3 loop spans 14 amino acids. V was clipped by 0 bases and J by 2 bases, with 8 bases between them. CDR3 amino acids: CASSEYPGTYEQYF. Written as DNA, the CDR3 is TGTGCCAGCAGTGAATACCCAGGGACCTACGAGCAGTACTTC.

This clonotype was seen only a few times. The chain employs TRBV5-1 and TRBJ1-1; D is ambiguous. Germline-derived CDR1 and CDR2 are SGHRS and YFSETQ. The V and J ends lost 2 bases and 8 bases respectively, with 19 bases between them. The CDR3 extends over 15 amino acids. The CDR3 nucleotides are TGCGCCAGCAGCTTCGACCTACCCTCGGTCGGGGAAGCTTTCTTT. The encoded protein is CASSFDLPSVGEAFF.

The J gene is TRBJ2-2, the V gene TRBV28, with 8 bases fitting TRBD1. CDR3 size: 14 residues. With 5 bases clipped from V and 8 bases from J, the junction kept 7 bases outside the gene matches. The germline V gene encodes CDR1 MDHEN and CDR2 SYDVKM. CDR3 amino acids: CASSDGRGLGELFF. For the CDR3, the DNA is TGTGCCAGCAGTGACGGCAGGGGGCTGGGGGAGCTGTTTTTT.

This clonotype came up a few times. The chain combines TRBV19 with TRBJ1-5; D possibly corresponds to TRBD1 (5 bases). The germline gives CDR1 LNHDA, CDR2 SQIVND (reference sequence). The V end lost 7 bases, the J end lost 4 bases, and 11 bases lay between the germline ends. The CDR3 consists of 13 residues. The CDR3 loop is CASNPGRNQPQHF. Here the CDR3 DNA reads TGTGCCAGTAACCCAGGGAGGAATCAGCCCCAGCATTTT.

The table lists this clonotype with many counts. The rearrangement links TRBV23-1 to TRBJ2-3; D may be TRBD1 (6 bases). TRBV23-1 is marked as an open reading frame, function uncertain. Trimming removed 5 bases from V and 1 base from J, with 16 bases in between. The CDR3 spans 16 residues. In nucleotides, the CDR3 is TGCGCCAGCAGTTGTGGGGGCGCGTTGGGCACAGATACGCAGTATTTT. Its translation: CASSCGGALGTDTQYF.

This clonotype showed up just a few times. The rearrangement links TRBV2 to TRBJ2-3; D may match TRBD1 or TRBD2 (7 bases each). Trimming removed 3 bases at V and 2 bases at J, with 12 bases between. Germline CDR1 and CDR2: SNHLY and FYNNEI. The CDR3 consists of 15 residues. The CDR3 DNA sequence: TGTGCCAGCAGTGACAGGGGGGGCTACACAGATACGCAGTATTTT. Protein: CASSDRGGYTDTQYF.

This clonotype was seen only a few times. The CDR3 sequence is CASRQGWANYGYTF. CDR3 coding DNA: TGTGCCAGCAGGCAGGGATGGGCTAACTATGGCTACACCTTC. The genes are TRBV5-4 and TRBJ1-2, with D possibly being TRBD1 (5 bases). Germline-derived CDR1 and CDR2 are SGHNT and YYREEE (reference sequence). Trimming stripped 5 bases from V and 0 bases from J, with 11 bases between. There are 14 residues in the CDR3.

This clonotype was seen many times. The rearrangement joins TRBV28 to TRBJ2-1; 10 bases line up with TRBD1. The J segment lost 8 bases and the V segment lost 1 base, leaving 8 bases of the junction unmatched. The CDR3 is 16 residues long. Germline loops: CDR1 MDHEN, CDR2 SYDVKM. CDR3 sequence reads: CASSLLRQGARDEQFF. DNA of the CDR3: TGTGCCAGCAGTTTATTACGACAGGGGGCGCGGGATGAGCAGTTCTTC.

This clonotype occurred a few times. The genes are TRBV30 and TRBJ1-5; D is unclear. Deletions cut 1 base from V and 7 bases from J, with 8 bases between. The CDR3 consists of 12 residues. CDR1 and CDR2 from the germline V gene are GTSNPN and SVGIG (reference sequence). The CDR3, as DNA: TGTGCCTGGAGTGAGGCTGGGCAGCCCCAGCATTTT. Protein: CAWSEAGQPQHF. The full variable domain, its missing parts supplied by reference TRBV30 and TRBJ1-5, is SQTIHQWPATLVQPVGSPLSLECTVEGTSNPNLYWYRQAAGRGLQLLFYSVGIGQISSEVPQNLSASRPQDRQFILSSKKLLLSDSGFYLCAWSEAGQPQHFGDGTRLSIL.

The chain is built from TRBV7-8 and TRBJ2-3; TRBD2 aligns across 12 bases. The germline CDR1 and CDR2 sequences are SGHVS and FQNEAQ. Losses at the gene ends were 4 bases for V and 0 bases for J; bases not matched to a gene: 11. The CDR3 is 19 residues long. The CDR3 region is CASSYGGLAGSSSTDTQYF. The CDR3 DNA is TGTGCCAGCAGCTACGGAGGACTAGCGGGGTCCTCCAGCACAGATACGCAGTATTTT.

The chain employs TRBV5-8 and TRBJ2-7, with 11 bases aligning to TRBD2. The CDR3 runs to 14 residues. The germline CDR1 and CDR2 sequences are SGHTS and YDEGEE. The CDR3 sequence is CVSRRGLAGYEQYF. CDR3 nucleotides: TGTGTCAGTCGCCGCGGACTAGCGGGCTACGAGCAGTACTTC. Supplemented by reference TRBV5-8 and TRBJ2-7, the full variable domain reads EAGVTQSPTHLIKTRGQQATLRCSPISGHTSVYWYQQALGLGLQFLLWYDEGEERNRGNFPPRFSGRQFPNYSSELNVNALELEDSALYLCVSRRGLAGYEQYFGPGTRLTVT.

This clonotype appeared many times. The CDR3, as DNA: TGCGCCAGCAGCCAAGATCGGTCCCTGAACACTGAAGCTTTCTTT. This encodes CASSQDRSLNTEAFF. This chain links TRBV4-3 with TRBJ1-1; D unresolved. The germline gives CDR1 LGHNA, CDR2 YSLEER. V lost 0 bases, J lost 0 bases, and 8 bases lay in between. The CDR3 is 15 residues long.